The rows below give T cell receptor beta chains drawn from one sample of a study of cytomegalovirus exposure and HLA in healthy donors. The method was immunoSEQ multiplex PCR; TCRdb's version includes in-frame clones alone and lacks a portion of them. The sample has approximately 150,000 clones, and its top ten clones hold 1.5% to 1.9%. The sequenced sample consisted of PBMCs. The receptor source for this set is a woman between 40 and 55 years old in good health and CMV-seronegative. Each CDR3 is given with its conserved first and last residue. The order of the fields is V gene, J gene, CDR3 protein.

TRBV5-1	TRBJ1-4	CASSLFGQGVNEKLFF
TRBV6-4	TRBJ2-3	CASSDSSGAGTDTQYF
TRBV19	TRBJ1-5	CASSIQGADEPQHF
TRBV10-3	TRBJ1-5	CAIREGQGNQPQHF
TRBV7-9	TRBJ2-4	CASSPTVALAKNIQYF
TRBV7-8	TRBJ2-7	CASSLNRGNEQYF
TRBV7-9	TRBJ1-4	CASSLLRGTNEKLFF
TRBV7-9	TRBJ1-1	CASSLGSGTGVTEAFF
TRBV28	TRBJ1-5	CASTDRGLLGNQPQHF
TRBV28	TRBJ1-3	CASSSSGSSGNTIYF
TRBV19	TRBJ2-6	CASTDSSGANVLTF
TRBV7-9	TRBJ1-1	CASSFRLQNTEAFF
TRBV29-1	TRBJ1-2	CSVGAGADYGYTF
TRBV7-3	TRBJ2-5	CASRASGGWQETQYF
TRBV28	TRBJ1-4	CASRSSAAGGEKLFF
TRBV18	TRBJ2-2	CASSPRDYTGELFF
TRBV18	TRBJ1-6	CASSRLRGQGDSPLHF
TRBV28	TRBJ2-7	CASSSQDRGGEQYF
TRBV7-6	TRBJ1-2	CASSPNVAPNYGYTF
TRBV19	TRBJ1-3	CASRAGSGNTIYF
TRBV5-1	TRBJ1-4	CASSTGQGANEKLFF
TRBV5-1	TRBJ2-5	CASSQSGVGETQYF
TRBV5-4	TRBJ1-1	CASSFWGVDTEAFF
TRBV5-1	TRBJ2-5	CASSFLAGGRGETQYF
TRBV7-9	TRBJ1-1	CASSQTGERAFF
TRBV4-3	TRBJ1-4	CASSQDRVEKLFF
TRBV28	TRBJ2-3	CASSLLRQGSFTDTQYF
TRBV21-1	TRBJ2-1	CASSQVSRTGHYNEQFF
TRBV18	TRBJ2-5	CASSHPPGEGETQYF
TRBV6-1	TRBJ1-6	CASSAPGTGGSPLHF
TRBV18	TRBJ1-1	CASSPVRESEAFF
TRBV6-5	TRBJ2-1	CASRSGHTYNEQFF
TRBV18	TRBJ1-5	CASSPGGRQPQHF
TRBV28	TRBJ2-2	CASSFILRANTGELFF
TRBV4-3	TRBJ2-5	CASSQDGGAEETQYF
TRBV5-1	TRBJ1-1	CASSLETGVRRNTEAFF
TRBV4-3	TRBJ2-7	CASSQDMRAYYEQYF
TRBV14	TRBJ1-1	CASSPKNTEAFF
TRBV5-1	TRBJ1-1	CASSLDRNTEAFF
TRBV10-3	TRBJ1-4	CAISVRGEKLFF
TRBV28	TRBJ2-2	CASSLLLRGNTGELFF
TRBV7-8	TRBJ1-5	CASSLAFSGEGGPNQPQHF